This TCR beta chain comes out of a study of T cell changes during pregnancy in multiple sclerosis. The method was immunoSEQ multiplex PCR; TCRdb's version includes in-frame clones alone and lacks a portion of them. The sample contains roughly 90,000 clones, 80% to 95% of which appear only once. Looked up from germline, CDR1 is LNHDA and CDR2 is SQIVND (reference sequence). The CDR3 covers 13 residues. The V gene lost 5 bases and the J gene lost 3 bases, with 11 bases spanning the gap. The sample consisted of peripheral blood, taken before pregnancy. The TCR comes from a female donor with multiple sclerosis, enrolled in a pregnancy study. V is TRBV19 and J is TRBJ2-7; no definite D call. The CDR3 here is CASSVRASYEQYF. The CDR3 coding sequence is TGTGCCAGTAGTGTTAGAGCGAGCTACGAGCAGTACTTC. Combining the CDR3 with reference TRBV19 and TRBJ2-7 gives the whole variable domain DGGITQSPKYLFRKEGQNVTLSCEQNLNHDAMYWYRQDPGQGLRLIYYSQIVNDFQKGDIAEGYSVSREKKESFPLTVTSAQKNPTAFYLCASSVRASYEQYFGPGTRLTVT.